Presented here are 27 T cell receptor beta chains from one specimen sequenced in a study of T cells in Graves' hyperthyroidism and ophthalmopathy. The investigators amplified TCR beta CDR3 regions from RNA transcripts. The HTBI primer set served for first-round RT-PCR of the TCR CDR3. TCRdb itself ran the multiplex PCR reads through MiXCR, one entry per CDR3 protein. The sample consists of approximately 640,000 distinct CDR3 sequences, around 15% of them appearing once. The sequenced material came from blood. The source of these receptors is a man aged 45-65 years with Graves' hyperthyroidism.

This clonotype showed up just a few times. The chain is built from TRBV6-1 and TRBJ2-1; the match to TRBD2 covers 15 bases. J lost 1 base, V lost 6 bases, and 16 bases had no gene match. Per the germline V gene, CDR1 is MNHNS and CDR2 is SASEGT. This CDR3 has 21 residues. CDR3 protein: CASRGLAGGLEHGKSYNEQFF. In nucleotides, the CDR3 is TGTGCCAGCAGGGGACTAGCGGGAGGTTTGGAACACGGGAAATCCTACAATGAGCAGTTCTTC.

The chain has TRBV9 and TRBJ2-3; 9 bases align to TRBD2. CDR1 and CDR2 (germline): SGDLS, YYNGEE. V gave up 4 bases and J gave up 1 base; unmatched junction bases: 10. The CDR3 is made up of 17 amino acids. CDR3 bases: TGTGCCAGCAGCCCCCGGACTAGCGACATCCGCACAGATACGCAGTATTTT. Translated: CASSPRTSDIRTDTQYF.

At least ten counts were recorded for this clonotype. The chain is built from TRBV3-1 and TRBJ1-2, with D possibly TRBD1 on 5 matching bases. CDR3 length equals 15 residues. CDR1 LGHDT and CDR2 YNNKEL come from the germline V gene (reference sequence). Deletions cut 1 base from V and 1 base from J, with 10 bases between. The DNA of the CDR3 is TGTGCCAGCAGCCAAGTTCTCAGGGATAACTATGGCTACACCTTC. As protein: CASSQVLRDNYGYTF. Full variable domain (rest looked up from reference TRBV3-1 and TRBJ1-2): DTAVSQTPKYLVTQMGNDKSIKCEQNLGHDTMYWYKQDSKKFLKIMFSYNNKELIINETVPNRFSPKSPDKAHLNLHINSLELGDSAVYFCASSQVLRDNYGYTFGSGTRLTVV.

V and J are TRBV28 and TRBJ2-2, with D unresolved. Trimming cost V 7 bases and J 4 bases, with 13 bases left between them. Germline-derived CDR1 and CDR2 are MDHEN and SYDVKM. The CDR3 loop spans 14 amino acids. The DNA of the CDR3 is TGTGCCAGCACCGCTGTAATACCCACCGGGGAGCTGTTTTTT. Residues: CASTAVIPTGELFF.

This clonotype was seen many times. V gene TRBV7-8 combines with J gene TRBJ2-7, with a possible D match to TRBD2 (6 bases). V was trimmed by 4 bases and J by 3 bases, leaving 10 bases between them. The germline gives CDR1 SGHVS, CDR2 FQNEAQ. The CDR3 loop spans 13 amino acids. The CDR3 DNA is TGTGCCAGCAGCTCGGACTATTACTACGAGCAGTACTTC. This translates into CASSSDYYYEQYF.

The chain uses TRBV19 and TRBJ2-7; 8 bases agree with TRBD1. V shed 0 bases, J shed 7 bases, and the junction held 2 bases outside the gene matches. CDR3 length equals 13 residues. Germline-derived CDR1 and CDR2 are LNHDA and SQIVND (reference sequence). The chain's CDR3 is CASSIDRGHEQYF. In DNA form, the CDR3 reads TGTGCCAGTAGTATAGACAGGGGGCATGAGCAGTACTTC.

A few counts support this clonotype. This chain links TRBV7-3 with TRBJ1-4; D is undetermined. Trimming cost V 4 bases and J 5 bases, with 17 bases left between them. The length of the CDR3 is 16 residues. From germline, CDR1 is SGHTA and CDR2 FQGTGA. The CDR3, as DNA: TGTGCCAGCAGCTCCTCCTTTTGTTCGGGAAATGAAAAACTGTTTTTT. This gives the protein CASSSSFCSGNEKLFF.

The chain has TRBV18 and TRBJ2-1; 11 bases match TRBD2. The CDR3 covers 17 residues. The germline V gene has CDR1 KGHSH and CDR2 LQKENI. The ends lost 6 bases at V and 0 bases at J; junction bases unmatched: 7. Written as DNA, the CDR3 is TGTGCCAGCTCGCGGCTAGCGGGAGGCATCTCCTACAATGAGCAGTTCTTC. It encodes CASSRLAGGISYNEQFF.

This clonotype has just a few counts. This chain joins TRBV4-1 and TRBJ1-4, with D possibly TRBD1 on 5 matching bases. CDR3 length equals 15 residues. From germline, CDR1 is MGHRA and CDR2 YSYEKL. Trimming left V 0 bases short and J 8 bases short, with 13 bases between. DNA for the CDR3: TGCGCCAGCAGCCAAGAGGGCCGGGACCTGGAAAAACTGTTTTTT. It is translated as CASSQEGRDLEKLFF.

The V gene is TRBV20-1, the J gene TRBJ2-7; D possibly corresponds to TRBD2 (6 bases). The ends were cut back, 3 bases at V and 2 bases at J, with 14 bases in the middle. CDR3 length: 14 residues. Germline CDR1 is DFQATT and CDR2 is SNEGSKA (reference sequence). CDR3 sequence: CSARVSGFTYEQYF. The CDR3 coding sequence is TGCAGTGCTAGGGTTAGCGGTTTTACCTACGAGCAGTACTTC.

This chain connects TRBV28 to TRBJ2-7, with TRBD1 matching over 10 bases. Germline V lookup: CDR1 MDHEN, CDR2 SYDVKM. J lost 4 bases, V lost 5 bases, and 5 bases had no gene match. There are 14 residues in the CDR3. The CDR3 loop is CASSIDRGRYEQYF. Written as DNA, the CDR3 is TGTGCCAGCAGTATTGACAGGGGGCGTTACGAGCAGTACTTC.

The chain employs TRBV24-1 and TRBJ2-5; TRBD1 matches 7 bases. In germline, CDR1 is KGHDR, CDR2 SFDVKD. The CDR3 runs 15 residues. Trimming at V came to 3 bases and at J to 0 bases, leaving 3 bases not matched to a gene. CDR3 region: CATSDATGHQETQYF. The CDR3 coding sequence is TGTGCCACCAGTGATGCGACAGGGCACCAAGAGACCCAGTACTTC.

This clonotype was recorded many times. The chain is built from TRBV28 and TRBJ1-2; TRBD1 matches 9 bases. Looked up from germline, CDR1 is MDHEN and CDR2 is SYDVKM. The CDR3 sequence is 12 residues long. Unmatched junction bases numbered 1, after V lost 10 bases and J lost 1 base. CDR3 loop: CATGQGNYGYTF. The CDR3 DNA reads TGTGCCACGGGACAGGGTAACTATGGCTACACCTTC.

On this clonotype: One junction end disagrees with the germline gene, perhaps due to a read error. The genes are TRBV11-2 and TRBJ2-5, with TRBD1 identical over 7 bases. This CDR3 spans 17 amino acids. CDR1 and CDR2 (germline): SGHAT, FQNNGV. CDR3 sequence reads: CASSLADTGVYQETPYF. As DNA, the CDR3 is TGTGCCAGCAGCTTAGCTGATACAGGGGTGTACCAAGAGACCCCGTACTTC.

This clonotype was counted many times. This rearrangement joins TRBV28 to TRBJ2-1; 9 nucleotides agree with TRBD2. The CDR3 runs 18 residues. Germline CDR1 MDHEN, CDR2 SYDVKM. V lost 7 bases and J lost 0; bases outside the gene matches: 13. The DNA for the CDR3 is TGTGCCAGCACCCCATTAGCGGGAGACTTGAGCTCCTACAATGAGCAGTTCTTC. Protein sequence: CASTPLAGDLSSYNEQFF.

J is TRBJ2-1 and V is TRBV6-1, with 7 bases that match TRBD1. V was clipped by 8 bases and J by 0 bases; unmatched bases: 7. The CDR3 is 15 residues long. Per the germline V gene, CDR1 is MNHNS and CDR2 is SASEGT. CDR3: CASATGQSSYNEQFF. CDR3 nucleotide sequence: TGTGCCAGCGCAACGGGACAGAGCTCCTACAATGAGCAGTTCTTC.

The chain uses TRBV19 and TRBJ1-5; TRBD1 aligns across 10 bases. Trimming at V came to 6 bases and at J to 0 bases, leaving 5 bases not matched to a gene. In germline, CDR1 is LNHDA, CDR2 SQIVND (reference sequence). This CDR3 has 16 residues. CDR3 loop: CASSKDRGNSNQPQHF. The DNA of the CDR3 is TGTGCCAGTAGCAAGGACAGGGGGAATAGCAATCAGCCCCAGCATTTT.

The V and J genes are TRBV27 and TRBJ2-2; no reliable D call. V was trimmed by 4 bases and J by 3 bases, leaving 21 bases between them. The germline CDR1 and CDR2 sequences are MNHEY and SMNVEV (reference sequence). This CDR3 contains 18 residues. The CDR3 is CASSSLYFEGSDTGELFF. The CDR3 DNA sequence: TGTGCCAGCAGTTCCCTATATTTCGAAGGGTCAGACACCGGGGAGCTGTTTTTT.

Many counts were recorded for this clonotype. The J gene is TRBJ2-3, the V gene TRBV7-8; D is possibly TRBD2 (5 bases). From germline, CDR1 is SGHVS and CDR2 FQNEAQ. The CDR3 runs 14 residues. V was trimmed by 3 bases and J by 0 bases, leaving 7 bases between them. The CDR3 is CASSFRGSTDTQYF. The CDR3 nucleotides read TGTGCCAGCAGCTTTCGCGGGAGCACAGATACGCAGTATTTT. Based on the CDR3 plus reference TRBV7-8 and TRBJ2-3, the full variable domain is GAGVSQSPRYKVAKRGQDVALRCDPISGHVSLFWYQQALGQGPEFLTYFQNEAQLDKSGLPSDRFFAERPEGSVSTLKIQRTQQEDSAVYLCASSFRGSTDTQYFGPGTRLTVL.

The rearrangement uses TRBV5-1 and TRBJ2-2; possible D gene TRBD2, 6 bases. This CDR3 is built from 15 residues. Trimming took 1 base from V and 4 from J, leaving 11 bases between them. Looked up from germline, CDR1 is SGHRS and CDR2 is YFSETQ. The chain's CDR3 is CASSLLQGGTGELFF. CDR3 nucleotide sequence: TGCGCCAGCAGCTTGCTTCAGGGAGGCACCGGGGAGCTGTTTTTT.

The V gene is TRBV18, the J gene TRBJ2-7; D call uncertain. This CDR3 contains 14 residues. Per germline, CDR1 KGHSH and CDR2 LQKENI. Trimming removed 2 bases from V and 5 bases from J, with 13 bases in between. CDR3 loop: CASSPTQPDDEQYF. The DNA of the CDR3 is TGTGCCAGCTCACCAACCCAGCCCGACGACGAGCAGTACTTC. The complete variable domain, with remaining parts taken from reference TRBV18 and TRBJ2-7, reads NAGVMQNPRHLVRRRGQEARLRCSPMKGHSHVYWYRQLPEEGLKFMVYLQKENIIDESGMPKERFSAEFPKEGPSILRIQQVVRGDSAAYFCASSPTQPDDEQYFGPGTRLTVT.

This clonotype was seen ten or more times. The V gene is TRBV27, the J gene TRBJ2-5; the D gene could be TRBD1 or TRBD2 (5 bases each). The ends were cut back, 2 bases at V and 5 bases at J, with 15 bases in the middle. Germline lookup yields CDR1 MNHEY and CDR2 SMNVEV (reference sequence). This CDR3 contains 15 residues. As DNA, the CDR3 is TGTGCCAGCAGTTTAGGGGCAGGGACGAGGGAGACCCAGTACTTC. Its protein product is CASSLGAGTRETQYF.

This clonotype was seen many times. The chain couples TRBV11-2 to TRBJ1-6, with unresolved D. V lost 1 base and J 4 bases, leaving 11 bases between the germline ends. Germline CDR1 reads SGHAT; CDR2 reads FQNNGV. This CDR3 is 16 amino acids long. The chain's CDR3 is CASSLVGISYNSPLHF. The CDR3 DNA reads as TGTGCCAGCAGCTTAGTGGGGATTTCTTATAATTCACCCCTCCACTTT.

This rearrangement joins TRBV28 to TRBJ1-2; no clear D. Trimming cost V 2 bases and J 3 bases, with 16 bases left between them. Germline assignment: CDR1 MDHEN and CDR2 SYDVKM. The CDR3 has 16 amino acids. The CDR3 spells CASSLRVGIRDYGYTF. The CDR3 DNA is TGTGCCAGCAGTTTAAGGGTGGGGATCCGCGACTATGGCTACACCTTC.

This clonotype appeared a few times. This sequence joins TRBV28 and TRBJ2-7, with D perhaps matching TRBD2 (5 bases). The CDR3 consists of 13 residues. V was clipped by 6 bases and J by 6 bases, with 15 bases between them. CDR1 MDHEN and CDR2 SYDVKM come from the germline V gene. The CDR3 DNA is TGTGCCAGCAGCCCGGGATCTCTAGCCGAGCAGTACTTC. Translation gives CASSPGSLAEQYF.

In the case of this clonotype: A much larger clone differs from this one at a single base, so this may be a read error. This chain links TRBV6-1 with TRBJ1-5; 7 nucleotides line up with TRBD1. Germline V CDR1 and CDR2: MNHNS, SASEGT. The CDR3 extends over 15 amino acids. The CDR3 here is CASSEASTGSGPRHF. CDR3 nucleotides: TGTGCCAGCAGTGAAGCTTCGACAGGGTCCGGGCCCCGGCATTTT.

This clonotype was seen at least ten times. The CDR3 sequence: CASSYLSMGGQETQYF. The CDR3 nucleotides are TGTGCCAGCAGTTACCTCAGTATGGGGGGTCAAGAGACCCAGTACTTC. The V and J genes are TRBV6-5 and TRBJ2-5; perhaps TRBD2 as D (6 bases). The CDR3 totals 16 residues. Germline CDR1 MNHEY, CDR2 SVGAGI. The germline V and J ends were trimmed by 2 bases and 2 bases, with 15 bases remaining between them.